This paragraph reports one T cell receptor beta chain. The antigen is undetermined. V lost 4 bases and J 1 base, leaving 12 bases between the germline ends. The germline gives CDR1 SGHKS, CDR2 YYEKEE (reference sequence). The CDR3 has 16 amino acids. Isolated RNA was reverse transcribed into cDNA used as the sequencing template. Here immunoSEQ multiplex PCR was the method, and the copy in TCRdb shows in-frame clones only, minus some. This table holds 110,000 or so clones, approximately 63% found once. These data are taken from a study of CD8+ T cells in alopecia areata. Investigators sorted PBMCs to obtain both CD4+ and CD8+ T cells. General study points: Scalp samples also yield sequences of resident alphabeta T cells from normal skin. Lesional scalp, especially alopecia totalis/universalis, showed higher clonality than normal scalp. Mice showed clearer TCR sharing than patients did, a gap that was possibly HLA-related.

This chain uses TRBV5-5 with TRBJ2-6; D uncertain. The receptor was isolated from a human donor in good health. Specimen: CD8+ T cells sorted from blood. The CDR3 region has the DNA TGTGCCAGCAGCCAAGATGGACCGTCTGGGGCCAACGTCCTGACTTTC. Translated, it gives CASSQDGPSGANVLTF.